These 6 T cell receptor beta chains were all obtained from the same sample, sequenced in a study of T cells in Graves' hyperthyroidism and ophthalmopathy. The source material, RNA transcripts, was used to amplify TCR beta CDR3 regions. In the first-round RT-PCR of the TCR CDR3, the HTBI primer set was used. TCRdb processed the multiplex PCR reads anew with MiXCR; each CDR3 protein has one entry. The sample contains roughly 700,000 distinct CDR3 sequences, around 40% of which appear only once. The sample taken for sequencing was blood. These receptors all come from a woman in her thirties or forties with Graves' hyperthyroidism.

Many counts were recorded for this clonotype. This chain joins TRBV5-1 and TRBJ1-6, with a possible D match to TRBD1 (5 bases). The germline V gene has CDR1 SGHRS and CDR2 YFSETQ. Trimming cost V 1 base and J 7 bases, with 15 bases left between them. The length of the CDR3 is 16 residues. CDR3: CASSLYAGDGNSPLHF. The CDR3 coding sequence is TGCGCCAGCAGCTTGTACGCTGGGGACGGAAATTCACCCCTCCACTTT.

This clonotype was counted ten times or more. The chain joins TRBV24-1 to TRBJ1-5; perhaps TRBD1 as D (5 bases). This CDR3 is 15 amino acids long. Germline V gene data show CDR1 as KGHDR and CDR2 as SFDVKD. V gave up 3 bases and J gave up 7 bases, with 15 bases separating them. This chain's CDR3 is CATSDGTEGYQPQHF. The CDR3 DNA is TGTGCCACCAGTGATGGAACAGAGGGGTACCAGCCCCAGCATTTT.

Concerning this clonotype: This may stem from a read error, because a much larger clone lies one nucleotide away. CDR3 in DNA: TGTGCCAGCGGCCGAGGGGGCGCGGAGGAAAAACTGTTTTTT. Protein: CASGRGGAEEKLFF. The chain couples TRBV7-2 to TRBJ1-4, with 7 bases lining up with TRBD1. This CDR3 spans 14 amino acids. Germline trimming cut 8 bases from V and 8 bases from J; bases unmatched to any gene: 11. Germline V gives CDR1 SGHTA, CDR2 FQGNSA. The full variable domain, its missing parts supplied by reference TRBV7-2 and TRBJ1-4, is GAGVSQSPSNKVTEKGKDVELRCDPISGHTALYWYRQSLGQGLEFLIYFQGNSAPDKSGLPSDRFSAERTGGSVSTLTIQRTQQEDSAVYLCASGRGGAEEKLFFGSGTQLSVL.

This chain uses TRBV19 with TRBJ1-5, with TRBD1 matching over 7 bases. Per germline, CDR1 LNHDA and CDR2 SQIVND (reference sequence). This CDR3 spans 14 amino acids. V trimming: 3 bases; J trimming: 6 bases; junction bases outside the gene matches: 5. CDR3 sequence reads: CASSIDRAGQPQHF. The CDR3 DNA reads TGTGCCAGTAGTATCGACAGGGCAGGTCAGCCCCAGCATTTT.

A remark on this clonotype: Just one base apart from a much larger clone, this may be a read error. This rearrangement joins TRBV7-2 to TRBJ2-5, with TRBD2 matching 10 bases. Germline V gene data show CDR1 as SGHTA and CDR2 as FQGNSA. The CDR3 covers 16 residues. With V trimmed by 5 bases and J by 7 bases, 13 bases remained unmatched. As DNA, the CDR3 is TGTGCCAGCAGCACCACAGCGGGAGGGCCTTTTGGGACCCAGTACTTC. Translating it yields CASSTTAGGPFGTQYF.

This chain uses TRBV10-3 with TRBJ2-5; D gene unclear. The CDR3 contains 12 residues. CDR1 ENHRY and CDR2 SYGVKD come from the germline V gene. V was clipped by 8 bases and J by 2 bases, with 9 bases between them. CDR3 amino acids: CAILAAQETQYF. The CDR3 bases are TGTGCCATCCTTGCCGCGCAAGAGACCCAGTACTTC.